Listed below are T cell receptor beta chains from one sample, sequenced in a study of cytomegalovirus exposure and HLA in healthy donors. Data came from immunoSEQ multiplex PCR; TCRdb stores just in-frame clones and leaves some out. The profile shows about 110,000 clones, approximately 85% of them singletons. The sample taken for sequencing was PBMCs. All receptors come from a woman between 18 and 29 years old in good health and CMV-seronegative. The CDR3 runs from the conserved cysteine through the conserved F or W. The D gene is left open where the match is weak.

>TRBV21-1|.|TRBJ1-2
CASSTNSGQGEPNYGYTF
>TRBV27|.|TRBJ1-1
CASSLSLGGNTEAFF
>TRBV6-5|.|TRBJ1-5
CASSYWGEQPQHF
>TRBV5-4|.|TRBJ1-4
CASSSGGYSAEKLFF
>TRBV28|.|TRBJ1-6
CASSLVSNSPLHF
>TRBV30|TRBD2|TRBJ2-1
CAWSPGGGVGDEQFF
>TRBV4-1|TRBD1|TRBJ1-5
CASSRDRGDQPQHF
>TRBV18|TRBD1|TRBJ2-6
CASSADRAGANVLTF
>TRBV7-2|.|TRBJ1-2
CASSLGFWRRWGYTF
>TRBV7-9|.|TRBJ1-4
CAFRLDEKLFF
>TRBV5-5|.|TRBJ2-5
CASSNQRTGSGETQYF
>TRBV29-1|TRBD2|TRBJ2-1
CSVSGDFYNEQFF
>TRBV28|.|TRBJ2-7
CATRGLNSYEQYF
>TRBV27|.|TRBJ1-2
CASSFRGYGYTF
>TRBV5-1|TRBD1|TRBJ2-3
CASSLGGPDTQYF
>TRBV4-1|.|TRBJ1-5
CASSPHNSNQPQHF
>TRBV5-1|.|TRBJ2-3
CASSSRPGNTDTQYF
>TRBV21-1|.|TRBJ1-2
CASSGRAGYGYTF
>TRBV27|TRBD1|TRBJ2-7
CASSSSRGFHEQYF
>TRBV19|.|TRBJ1-1
CASSAQIEAFF
>TRBV28|TRBD1|TRBJ2-5
CASSLLGTGYQETQYF
>TRBV29-1|TRBD2|TRBJ2-5
CSVGGSGGYQETQYF
>TRBV19|.|TRBJ2-7
CASSIGNEQYF
>TRBV4-2|TRBD2|TRBJ2-5
CASSQIGLVQETQYF
>TRBV6-4|.|TRBJ2-7
CASSDLGGSHSYEQYF
>TRBV14|TRBD1|TRBJ1-4
CASSHYRGANEKLFF
>TRBV5-8|TRBD1|TRBJ1-1
CASSWDRDGGAFF
>TRBV27|TRBD1|TRBJ1-6
CASSSGTGGKSPLHF
>TRBV6-6|TRBD1|TRBJ1-1
CASSRQGVSTEAFF
>TRBV5-4|.|TRBJ1-1
CASSWIGLENTEAFF
>TRBV2|.|TRBJ2-3
CASTGQPNTDTQYF
>TRBV7-9|.|TRBJ2-1
CASSIFLGTYNEQFF
>TRBV4-1|.|TRBJ2-4
CASSQETGMGIQYF
>TRBV2|TRBD2|TRBJ2-7
CASNLGGVYEQYF